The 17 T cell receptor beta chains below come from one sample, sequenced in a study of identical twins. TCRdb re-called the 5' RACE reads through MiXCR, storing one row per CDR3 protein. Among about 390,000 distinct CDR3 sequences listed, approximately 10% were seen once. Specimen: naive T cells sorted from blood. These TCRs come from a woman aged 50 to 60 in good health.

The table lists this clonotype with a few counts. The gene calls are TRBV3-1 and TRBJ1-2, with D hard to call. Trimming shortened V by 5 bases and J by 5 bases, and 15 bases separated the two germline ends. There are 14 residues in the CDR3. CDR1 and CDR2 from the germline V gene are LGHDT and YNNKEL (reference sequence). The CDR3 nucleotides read TGTGCCAGCAGCTCGGGAGGCAGCCCTTATGGCTACACCTTC. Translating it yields CASSSGGSPYGYTF.

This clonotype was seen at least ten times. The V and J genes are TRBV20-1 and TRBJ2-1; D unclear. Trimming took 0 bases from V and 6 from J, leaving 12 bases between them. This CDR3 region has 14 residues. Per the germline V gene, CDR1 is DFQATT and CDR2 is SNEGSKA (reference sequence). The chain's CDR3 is CSARDPRQANEQFF. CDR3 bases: TGCAGTGCTAGAGACCCCCGGCAGGCCAATGAGCAGTTCTTC.

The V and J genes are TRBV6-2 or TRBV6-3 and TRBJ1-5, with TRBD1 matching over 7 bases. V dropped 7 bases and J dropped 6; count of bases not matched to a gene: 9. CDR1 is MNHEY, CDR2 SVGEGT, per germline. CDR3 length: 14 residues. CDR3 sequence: CASTDREWGQPQHF. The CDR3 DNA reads TGTGCCAGCACCGACAGGGAGTGGGGTCAGCCCCAGCATTTT.

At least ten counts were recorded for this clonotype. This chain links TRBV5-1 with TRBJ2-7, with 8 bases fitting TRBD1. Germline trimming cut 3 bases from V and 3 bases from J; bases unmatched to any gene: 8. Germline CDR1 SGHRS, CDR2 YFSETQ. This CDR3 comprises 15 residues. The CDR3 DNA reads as TGCGCCAGCAGCTCTGACAGGGGACGATTCTACGAGCAGTACTTC. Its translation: CASSSDRGRFYEQYF.

For the CDR3, the DNA is TGCAGTGCCATCTTAGCGGGAGGCCTCGGCAATGAGCAGTTCTTC. This gives the protein CSAILAGGLGNEQFF. This chain uses TRBV20-1 with TRBJ2-1; TRBD2 agrees at 10 bases. Germline lookup yields CDR1 DFQATT and CDR2 SNEGSKA (reference sequence). V lost 6 bases to trimming and J lost 6 bases; unmatched junction nucleotides: 11. CDR3 size: 15 residues.

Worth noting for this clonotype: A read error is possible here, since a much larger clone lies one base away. The CDR3 DNA sequence: TGTGCCAGCAGCTACCAAGGGTCACAAGAGACCCTGTACTTC. Amino acids: CASSYQGSQETLYF. The genes are TRBV7-6 and TRBJ2-5, with D unclear. The CDR3 totals 14 residues. CDR1 and CDR2 (germline): SGHVS, FNYEAQ.

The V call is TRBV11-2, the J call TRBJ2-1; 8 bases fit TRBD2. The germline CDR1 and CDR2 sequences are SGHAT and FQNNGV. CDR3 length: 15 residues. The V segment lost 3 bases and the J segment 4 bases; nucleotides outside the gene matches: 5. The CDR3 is CASSFILAVYNEQFF. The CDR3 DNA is TGTGCCAGCAGCTTTATACTAGCGGTATACAATGAGCAGTTCTTC.

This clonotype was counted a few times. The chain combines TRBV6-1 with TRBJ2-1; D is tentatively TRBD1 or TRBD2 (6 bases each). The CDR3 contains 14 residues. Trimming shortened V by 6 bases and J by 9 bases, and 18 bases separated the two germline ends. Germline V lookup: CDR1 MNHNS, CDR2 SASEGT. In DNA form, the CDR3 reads TGTGCCAGCAGCGCTCTAAGGACAGCGGGTGAGCAGTTCTTC. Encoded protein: CASSALRTAGEQFF.

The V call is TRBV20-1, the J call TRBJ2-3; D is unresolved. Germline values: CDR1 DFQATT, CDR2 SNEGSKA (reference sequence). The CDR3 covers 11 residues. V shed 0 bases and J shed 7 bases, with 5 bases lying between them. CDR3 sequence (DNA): TGCAGTGCTAGAGATCAGTATACGCAGTATTTT. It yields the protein CSARDQYTQYF.

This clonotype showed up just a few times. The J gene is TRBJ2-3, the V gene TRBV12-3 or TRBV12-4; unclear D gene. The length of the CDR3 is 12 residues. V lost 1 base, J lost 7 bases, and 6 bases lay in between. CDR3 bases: TGTGCCAGCAGTTTAGTACTGCATACGCAGTATTTT. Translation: CASSLVLHTQYF.

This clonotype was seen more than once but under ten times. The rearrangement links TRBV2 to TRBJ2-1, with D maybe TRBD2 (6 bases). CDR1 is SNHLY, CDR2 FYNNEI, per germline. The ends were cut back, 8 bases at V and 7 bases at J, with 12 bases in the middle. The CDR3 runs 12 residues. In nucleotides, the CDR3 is TGTGCCAGCGGGAGGACTCAAAATGAGCAGTTCTTC. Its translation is CASGRTQNEQFF.

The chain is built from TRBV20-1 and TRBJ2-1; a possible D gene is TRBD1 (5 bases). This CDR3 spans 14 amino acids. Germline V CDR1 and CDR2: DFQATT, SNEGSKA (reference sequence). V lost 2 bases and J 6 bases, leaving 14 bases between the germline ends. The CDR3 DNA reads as TGCAGTGCTAGACTTGTCAGGGTCGGCAATGAGCAGTTCTTC. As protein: CSARLVRVGNEQFF.

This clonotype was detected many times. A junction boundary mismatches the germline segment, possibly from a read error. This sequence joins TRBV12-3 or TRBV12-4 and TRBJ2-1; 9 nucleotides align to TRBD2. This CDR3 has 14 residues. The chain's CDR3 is CASSVAGVANEQFF. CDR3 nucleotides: TGTGCCAGCAGTGTAGCGGGAGTAGCCAATGAGCAGTTCTTC.

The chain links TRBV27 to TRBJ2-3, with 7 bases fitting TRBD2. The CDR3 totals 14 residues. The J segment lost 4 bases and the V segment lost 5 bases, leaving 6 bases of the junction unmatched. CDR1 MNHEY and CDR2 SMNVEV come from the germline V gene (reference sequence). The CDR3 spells CASSNGRSSDTQYF. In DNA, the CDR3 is TGTGCCAGCAGTAACGGGAGGTCGTCAGATACGCAGTATTTT.

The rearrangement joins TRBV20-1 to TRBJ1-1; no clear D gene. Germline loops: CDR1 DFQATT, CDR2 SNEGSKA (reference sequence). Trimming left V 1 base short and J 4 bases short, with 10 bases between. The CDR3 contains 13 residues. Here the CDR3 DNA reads TGCAGTGCTAGAGGTGGATTAGGCACTGAAGCTTTCTTT. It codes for CSARGGLGTEAFF.

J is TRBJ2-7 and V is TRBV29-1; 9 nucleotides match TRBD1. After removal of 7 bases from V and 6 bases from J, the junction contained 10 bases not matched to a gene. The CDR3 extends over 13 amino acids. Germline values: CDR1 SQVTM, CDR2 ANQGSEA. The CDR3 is CSGSGTGISEQYF. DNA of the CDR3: TGCAGCGGTTCCGGGACAGGGATTTCCGAGCAGTACTTC.

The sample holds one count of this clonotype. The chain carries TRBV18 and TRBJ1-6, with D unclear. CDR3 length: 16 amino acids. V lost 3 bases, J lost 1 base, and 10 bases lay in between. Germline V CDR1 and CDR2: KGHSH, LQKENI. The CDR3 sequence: CASSPVGESYNSPLHF. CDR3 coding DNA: TGTGCCAGCTCACCCGTTGGAGAATCCTATAATTCACCCCTCCACTTT.